The rows below give T cell receptor beta chains drawn from one sample of a study of T cell changes during pregnancy in multiple sclerosis. Profiled with immunoSEQ multiplex PCR; TCRdb holds only in-frame clones, not every one. Here the sample spans about 94,000 clones, 93% being singletons. This specimen was peripheral blood, taken after pregnancy. The receptors come from a female donor with multiple sclerosis, enrolled in a pregnancy study. Both conserved end residues are part of each CDR3. D genes are given only for firm matches. A clone size is listed for some rows: how often the clone was seen (once, few, many), or a class if it is expanded.

D: .; V: TRBV27; size: .; J: TRBJ1-5; DNA: TGTGCCAGCAGTTTATACCCGGGGATGGCCCAGCATTTT; CDR3: CASSLYPGMAQHF
D: .; V: TRBV11-2; size: .; J: TRBJ1-2; DNA: TGTGCCAGCAGCTTGCTGCGGGGAGAGGGACGTGGCTACACCTTC; CDR3: CASSLLRGEGRGYTF
D: .; V: TRBV7-9; size: .; J: TRBJ1-1; DNA: TGTGCCAGCAGCTTAGTCGGCGGGGACTCTGAAGCTTTCTTT; CDR3: CASSLVGGDSEAFF
D: .; V: TRBV29-1; size: .; J: TRBJ2-1; DNA: TGCAGCGTTGAAGATGGGACATATGAGCAGTTCTTC; CDR3: CSVEDGTYEQFF
D: .; V: TRBV27; size: .; J: TRBJ2-7; DNA: TGTGCCAGCAGTTTACAACAGAGTTCCTACGAGCAGTACTTC; CDR3: CASSLQQSSYEQYF
D: .; V: TRBV6-6; size: .; J: TRBJ1-5; DNA: TGTGCCAGCAGTTACAGGGGAGGACAGCCCCAGCATTTT; CDR3: CASSYRGGQPQHF
D: TRBD2; V: TRBV27; size: .; J: TRBJ2-7; DNA: TGTGCCAGCAGTCTCTCGGGGGGCTACGAGCAGTACTTC; CDR3: CASSLSGGYEQYF
D: TRBD2; V: TRBV9; size: once; J: TRBJ2-1; DNA: TGTGCCAGCAGCGTAGGGACTAGCGGGATTGATGAGCAGTTCTTC; CDR3: CASSVGTSGIDEQFF
D: .; V: TRBV6-1; size: .; J: TRBJ2-3; DNA: TGTGCCAGCAGTGGGTCGGGGCTACCTGGGAGGAGAGATACGCAGTATTTT; CDR3: CASSGSGLPGRRDTQYF
D: TRBD2; V: TRBV13; size: .; J: TRBJ2-2; DNA: TGTGCCAGCAGCTTGGGGACTAGCGGGGGCACCGGGGAGCTGTTTTTT; CDR3: CASSLGTSGGTGELFF
D: .; V: TRBV29-1; size: .; J: TRBJ1-2; DNA: TGCAGCGTTACTGCCCGGGTGGGCTACACCTTC; CDR3: CSVTARVGYTF
D: .; V: TRBV19; size: .; J: TRBJ2-7; DNA: TGTGCCAGTAGTATAGGGGACTGGGCCCACGAGCAGTACTTC; CDR3: CASSIGDWAHEQYF
D: .; V: TRBV5-5; size: .; J: TRBJ1-3; DNA: TGTGCCAGCAGCTTGACACGGACAGATGGAAACACCATATATTTT; CDR3: CASSLTRTDGNTIYF
D: .; V: TRBV25-1; size: .; J: TRBJ1-2; DNA: TGTGCCAGCAGTGTTCAGGGTAACTATGGCTACACCTTC; CDR3: CASSVQGNYGYTF
D: .; V: TRBV4-2; size: .; J: TRBJ1-2; DNA: TGTGCCAGCAGCCGGGAAGCGGGTCACCTAAATGGCTACACCTTC; CDR3: CASSREAGHLNGYTF
D: .; V: TRBV5-1; size: few; J: TRBJ1-2; DNA: TGCGCCAGCAGCCCTAGCGGACAGTATGGCTACACCTTC; CDR3: CASSPSGQYGYTF
D: TRBD1; V: TRBV10-1; size: .; J: TRBJ1-1; DNA: TGCGCCAGCAGTAATACAGGGGCTCTTTGGAGAGAAGCTTTCTTT; CDR3: CASSNTGALWREAFF
D: TRBD1; V: TRBV29-1; size: .; J: TRBJ1-1; DNA: TGCAGCGTGCGGACAGGGTTAATGGCTTTCTTT; CDR3: CSVRTGLMAFF
D: TRBD1; V: TRBV10-2; size: .; J: TRBJ1-3; DNA: TGCGCCAGCAGAGAACAGGGGTCGAGCTCTGGAAACACCATATATTTT; CDR3: CASREQGSSSGNTIYF
D: TRBD1; V: TRBV7-8; size: .; J: TRBJ1-5; DNA: TGTGCCAGCAGCTTAGTTTCAGGGGGCCATCAGCCCCAGCATTTT; CDR3: CASSLVSGGHQPQHF
D: TRBD1; V: TRBV4-1; size: .; J: TRBJ2-7; DNA: TGCGCCAGCAGCCCCCGACAGGGCTACGAGCAGTACTTC; CDR3: CASSPRQGYEQYF
D: .; V: TRBV6-5; size: .; J: TRBJ2-1; DNA: TGTGCCAGCAGTTACTCAGGGGCAGATTGGTCGCAGTTCTTC; CDR3: CASSYSGADWSQFF
D: TRBD2; V: TRBV7-8; size: .; J: TRBJ2-5; DNA: TGTGCCAGCAGCCCGGGACTAGCGGGAGACACCCAAGAGACCCAGTACTTC; CDR3: CASSPGLAGDTQETQYF
D: .; V: TRBV7-2; size: .; J: TRBJ2-7; DNA: TGTGCCAGCAGCTTAGATACGGGTTGGGACGAGCAGTACTTC; CDR3: CASSLDTGWDEQYF
D: TRBD2; V: TRBV5-5; size: .; J: TRBJ2-1; DNA: TGTGCCAGCAGCTTGGCTCCTAGCGGGAGGGGGGAGCAGTTCTTC; CDR3: CASSLAPSGRGEQFF
D: TRBD2; V: TRBV28; size: .; J: TRBJ2-5; DNA: TGTGCCAGCAGTTTATCTGAGGGACTAGCGGGAGGGCGGACCCAGTACTTC; CDR3: CASSLSEGLAGGRTQYF
D: .; V: TRBV9; size: .; J: TRBJ1-2; DNA: TGTGCCAGCAGCGACAGCTATGGCTACACCTTC; CDR3: CASSDSYGYTF
D: .; V: TRBV4-3; size: .; J: TRBJ2-7; DNA: TGCGCCAGCAGCCACCAGACTACCTACGAGCAGTACTTC; CDR3: CASSHQTTYEQYF
D: TRBD1; V: TRBV6-1; size: .; J: TRBJ1-2; DNA: TGTGCCAGCAGTGCAGATAGGACAGGGAACTATGGCTACACCTTC; CDR3: CASSADRTGNYGYTF
D: TRBD2; V: TRBV28; size: .; J: TRBJ2-5; DNA: TGTGCCAGCAGTTGGACTAGCGGGATGGGAAAGACCCAGTACTTC; CDR3: CASSWTSGMGKTQYF
D: .; V: TRBV7-9; size: .; J: TRBJ2-3; DNA: TGTGCCAGCAGCCCGACAGCAGATACGCAGTATTTT; CDR3: CASSPTADTQYF
D: TRBD1; V: TRBV29-1; size: .; J: TRBJ2-7; DNA: TGCAGCGTTGAGATGGACAGGGGCAACGAGCAGTACTTC; CDR3: CSVEMDRGNEQYF
D: .; V: TRBV4-1; size: .; J: TRBJ2-3; DNA: TGCGCCAGCAGCCCCCTTGAGGGTAGCGCAGATACGCAGTATTTT; CDR3: CASSPLEGSADTQYF
D: .; V: TRBV2; size: .; J: TRBJ1-3; DNA: TGTGCCAGCAGTCCCCGTCCGTCCCCAGGAAGAAACACCATATATTTT; CDR3: CASSPRPSPGRNTIYF
D: TRBD1; V: TRBV15; size: .; J: TRBJ2-7; DNA: TGTGCCACCAGCAGTGGACCGGGACAGGACCTTGACTACGAGCAGTACTTC; CDR3: CATSSGPGQDLDYEQYF
D: TRBD2; V: TRBV5-6; size: .; J: TRBJ2-1; DNA: TGTGCCAGCAGCTTCAGCGGGAGCTCCTACAATGAGCAGTTCTTC; CDR3: CASSFSGSSYNEQFF
D: .; V: TRBV5-1; size: .; J: TRBJ2-7; DNA: TGCGCCAGCAGGGTGGGAGATTCCTACGAGCAGTACTTC; CDR3: CASRVGDSYEQYF
D: .; V: TRBV7-9; size: .; J: TRBJ2-2; DNA: TGTGCCAGCAGCCTCCCAGGGGTGGGGAACACCGGGGAGCTGTTTTTT; CDR3: CASSLPGVGNTGELFF
D: TRBD1; V: TRBV7-8; size: .; J: TRBJ2-1; DNA: TGTGCCAGCAGCCCCGGACAGGGGATTGAGCAGTTCTTC; CDR3: CASSPGQGIEQFF
D: .; V: TRBV5-6; size: .; J: TRBJ2-7; DNA: TGTGCCAGCAGCTTGACCCCAGCCTACGAGCAGTACTTC; CDR3: CASSLTPAYEQYF
D: .; V: TRBV10-3; size: .; J: TRBJ2-7; DNA: TGTGCCATCAGTGAGGCGTTAGGAGGGTTCTACGAGCAGTACTTC; CDR3: CAISEALGGFYEQYF
D: TRBD1; V: TRBV5-4; size: once; J: TRBJ1-2; DNA: TGTGCCAGCAGCCCCGACAGGGCAGCCTCCGATGGCTACACCTTC; CDR3: CASSPDRAASDGYTF
D: .; V: TRBV5-1; size: .; J: TRBJ2-3; DNA: TGCGCCAGCAGCTTGAACCCTAGCCGGAATCCTAGCACAGATACGCAGTATTTT; CDR3: CASSLNPSRNPSTDTQYF
D: .; V: TRBV27; size: .; J: TRBJ2-7; DNA: TGTGCCAGCAGTTTTCTCAGGAAGTCCGCCAAGGACGAGCAGTACTTC; CDR3: CASSFLRKSAKDEQYF
D: .; V: TRBV19; size: once; J: TRBJ1-1; DNA: TGTGCCAGTACCATGTATAGCACCTATGAAGCTTTCTTT; CDR3: CASTMYSTYEAFF
D: .; V: TRBV5-4; size: .; J: TRBJ1-1; DNA: TGTGCCAGCAGCTTCGGTAGCGGATCTGAAGCTTTCTTT; CDR3: CASSFGSGSEAFF
D: .; V: TRBV6-1; size: .; J: TRBJ2-7; DNA: TGTGCCAGCAGCCAAGGAGCCCCTTCGTGGGAGCAGTACTTC; CDR3: CASSQGAPSWEQYF
D: TRBD1; V: TRBV28; size: .; J: TRBJ1-3; DNA: TGTGCCAGCATGACAGGGGGAAACACCATATATTTT; CDR3: CASMTGGNTIYF
D: TRBD1; V: TRBV30; size: .; J: TRBJ2-7; DNA: TGTGCCTGGAGCAGACAGGGCCGCGGCTACGAGCAGTACTTC; CDR3: CAWSRQGRGYEQYF
D: TRBD2; V: TRBV7-3; size: once; J: TRBJ2-1; DNA: TGTGCCAGCAGCTTAGGGACTAGCGGGTTTGAGCAGTTCTTC; CDR3: CASSLGTSGFEQFF
D: TRBD1; V: TRBV28; size: .; J: TRBJ2-1; DNA: TGTGCCAGCACCCTTGAAGGGGGCGTGGTCTATGAGCAGTTCTTC; CDR3: CASTLEGGVVYEQFF
D: TRBD1; V: TRBV28; size: .; J: TRBJ2-7; DNA: TGTGCCAGCAGTCCTACGGGACAGGGGGCCCACGAGCAGTACTTC; CDR3: CASSPTGQGAHEQYF
D: TRBD1; V: TRBV7-6; size: .; J: TRBJ1-5; DNA: TGTGCCAGCAGCTTAGAACTAGACAGGGATGGCAATCAGCCCCAGCATTTT; CDR3: CASSLELDRDGNQPQHF
D: TRBD2; V: TRBV6-1; size: .; J: TRBJ2-7; DNA: TGTGCCAGCAGTCTACAGGGACTAGCCTACGAGCAGTACTTC; CDR3: CASSLQGLAYEQYF